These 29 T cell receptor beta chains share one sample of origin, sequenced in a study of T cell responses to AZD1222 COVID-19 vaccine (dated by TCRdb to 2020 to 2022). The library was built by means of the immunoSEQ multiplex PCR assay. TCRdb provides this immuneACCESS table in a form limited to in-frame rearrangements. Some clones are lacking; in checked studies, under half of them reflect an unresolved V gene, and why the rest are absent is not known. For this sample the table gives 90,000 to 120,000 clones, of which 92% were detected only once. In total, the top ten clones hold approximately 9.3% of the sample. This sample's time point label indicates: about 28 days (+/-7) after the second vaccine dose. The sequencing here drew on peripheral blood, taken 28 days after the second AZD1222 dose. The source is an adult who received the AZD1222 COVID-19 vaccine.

Here the CDR3 reads CAWSGAAYGYTF. In nucleotides, the CDR3 is TGTGCCTGGAGTGGGGCTGCCTATGGCTACACCTTC. The V call is TRBV30, the J call TRBJ1-2; D call uncertain. Trimming shortened V by 1 base and J by 4 bases, and 7 bases separated the two germline ends. CDR1 is GTSNPN, CDR2 SVGIG, per germline (reference sequence). The CDR3 has 12 residues. The variable domain in full, with the rest retrieved from reference TRBV30 and TRBJ1-2, is SQTIHQWPATLVQPVGSPLSLECTVEGTSNPNLYWYRQAAGRGLQLLFYSVGIGQISSEVPQNLSASRPQDRQFILSSKKLLLSDSGFYLCAWSGAAYGYTFGSGTRLTVV.

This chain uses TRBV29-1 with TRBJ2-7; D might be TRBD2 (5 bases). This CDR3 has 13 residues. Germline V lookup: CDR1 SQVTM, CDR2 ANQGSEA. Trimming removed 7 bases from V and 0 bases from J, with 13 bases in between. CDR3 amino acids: CSARSGNSYEQYF. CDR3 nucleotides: TGCAGCGCCCGGTCGGGGAACTCCTACGAGCAGTACTTC.

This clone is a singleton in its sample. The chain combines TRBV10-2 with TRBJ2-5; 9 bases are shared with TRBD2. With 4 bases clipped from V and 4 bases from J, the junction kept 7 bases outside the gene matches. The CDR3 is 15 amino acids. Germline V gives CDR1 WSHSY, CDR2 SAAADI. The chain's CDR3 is CASSVLKLAGETQYF. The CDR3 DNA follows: TGCGCCAGCAGTGTCTTGAAACTAGCGGGAGAGACCCAGTACTTC.

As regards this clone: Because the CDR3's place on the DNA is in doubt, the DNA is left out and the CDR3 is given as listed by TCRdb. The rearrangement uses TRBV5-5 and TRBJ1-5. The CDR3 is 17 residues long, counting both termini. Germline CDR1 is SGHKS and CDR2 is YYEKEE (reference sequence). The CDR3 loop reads CASSPFGSGPYNQPQHF.

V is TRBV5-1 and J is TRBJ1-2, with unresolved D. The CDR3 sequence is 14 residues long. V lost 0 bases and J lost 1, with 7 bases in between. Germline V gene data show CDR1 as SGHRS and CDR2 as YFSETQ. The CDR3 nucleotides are TGCGCCAGCAGCTTGGATCTGGGTAACTATGGCTACACCTTC. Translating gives CASSLDLGNYGYTF.

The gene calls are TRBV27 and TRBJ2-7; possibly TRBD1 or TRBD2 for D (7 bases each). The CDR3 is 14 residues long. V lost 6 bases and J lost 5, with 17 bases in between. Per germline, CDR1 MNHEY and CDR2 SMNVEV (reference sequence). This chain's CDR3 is CASSAGGGRNEQYF. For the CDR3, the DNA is TGTGCCAGCAGCGCAGGGGGGGGCCGGAACGAGCAGTACTTC.

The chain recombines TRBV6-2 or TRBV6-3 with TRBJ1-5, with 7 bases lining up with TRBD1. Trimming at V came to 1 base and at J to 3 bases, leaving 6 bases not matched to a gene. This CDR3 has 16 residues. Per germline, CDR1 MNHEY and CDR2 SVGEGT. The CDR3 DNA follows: TGTGCCAGCAGTTACTTGGACAGGATTCTCAATCAGCCCCAGCATTTT. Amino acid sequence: CASSYLDRILNQPQHF.

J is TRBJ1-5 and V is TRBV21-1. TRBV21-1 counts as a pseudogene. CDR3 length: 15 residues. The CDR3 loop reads CASIPEGQRNQPQHF. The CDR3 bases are TGTGCCAGCATTCCCGAGGGGCAGAGAAATCAGCCCCAGCATTTT.

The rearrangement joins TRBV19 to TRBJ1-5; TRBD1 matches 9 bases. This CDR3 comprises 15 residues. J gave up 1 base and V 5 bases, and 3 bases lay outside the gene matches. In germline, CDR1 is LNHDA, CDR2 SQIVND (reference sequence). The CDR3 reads CASSSQGASNQPQHF. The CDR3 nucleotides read TGTGCCAGTAGTTCACAGGGGGCGAGCAATCAGCCCCAGCATTTT. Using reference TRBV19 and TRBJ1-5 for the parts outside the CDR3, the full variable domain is DGGITQSPKYLFRKEGQNVTLSCEQNLNHDAMYWYRQDPGQGLRLIYYSQIVNDFQKGDIAEGYSVSREKKESFPLTVTSAQKNPTAFYLCASSSQGASNQPQHFGDGTRLSIL.

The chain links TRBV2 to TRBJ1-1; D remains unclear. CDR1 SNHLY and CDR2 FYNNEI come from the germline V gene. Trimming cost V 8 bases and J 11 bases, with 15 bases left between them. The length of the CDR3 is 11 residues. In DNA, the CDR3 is TGTGCCAGCCGACAAGGCCATGGGGCTTTCTTT. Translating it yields CASRQGHGAFF.

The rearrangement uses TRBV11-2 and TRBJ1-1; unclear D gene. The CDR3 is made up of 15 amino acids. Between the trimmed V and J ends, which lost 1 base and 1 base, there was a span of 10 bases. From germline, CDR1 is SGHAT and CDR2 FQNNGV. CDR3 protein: CASSLAPRPNTEAFF. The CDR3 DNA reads TGTGCCAGCAGCTTAGCCCCGAGGCCGAACACTGAAGCTTTCTTT.

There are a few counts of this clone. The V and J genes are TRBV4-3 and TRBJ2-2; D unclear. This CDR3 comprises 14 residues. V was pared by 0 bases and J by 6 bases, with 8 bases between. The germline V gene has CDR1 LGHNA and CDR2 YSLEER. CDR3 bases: TGCGCCAGCAGCCAAGATAGAGCAGCCGGGGAGCTGTTTTTT. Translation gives CASSQDRAAGELFF.

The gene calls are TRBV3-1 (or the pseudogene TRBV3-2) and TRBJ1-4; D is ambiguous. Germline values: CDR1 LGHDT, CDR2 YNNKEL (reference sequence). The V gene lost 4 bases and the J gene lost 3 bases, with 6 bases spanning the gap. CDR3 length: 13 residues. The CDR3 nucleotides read TGTGCCAGCAGCCGAGGGTCTAATGAAAAACTGTTTTTT. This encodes CASSRGSNEKLFF.

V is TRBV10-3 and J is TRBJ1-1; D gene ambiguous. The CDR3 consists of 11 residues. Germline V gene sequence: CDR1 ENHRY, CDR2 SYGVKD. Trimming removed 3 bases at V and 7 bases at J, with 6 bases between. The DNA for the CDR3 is TGTGCCATCAGTGATCGGGATGAAGCTTTCTTT. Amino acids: CAISDRDEAFF.

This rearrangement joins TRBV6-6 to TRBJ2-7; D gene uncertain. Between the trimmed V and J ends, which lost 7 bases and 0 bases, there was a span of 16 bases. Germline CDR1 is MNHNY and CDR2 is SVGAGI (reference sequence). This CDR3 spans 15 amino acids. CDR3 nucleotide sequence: TGTGCCAGCACCAAGGGCCAGCGTAACTCCTACGAGCAGTACTTC. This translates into CASTKGQRNSYEQYF.

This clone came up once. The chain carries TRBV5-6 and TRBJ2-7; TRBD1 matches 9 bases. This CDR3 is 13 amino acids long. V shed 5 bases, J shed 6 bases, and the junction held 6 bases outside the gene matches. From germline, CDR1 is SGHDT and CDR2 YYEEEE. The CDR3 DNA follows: TGTGCCAGCAGGCCGGGACAGGGCTCCGAGCAGTACTTC. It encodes CASRPGQGSEQYF. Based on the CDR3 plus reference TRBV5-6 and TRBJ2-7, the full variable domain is DAGVTQSPTHLIKTRGQQVTLRCSPKSGHDTVSWYQQALGQGPQFIFQYYEEEERQRGNFPDRFSGHQFPNYSSELNVNALLLGDSALYLCASRPGQGSEQYFGPGTRLTVT.

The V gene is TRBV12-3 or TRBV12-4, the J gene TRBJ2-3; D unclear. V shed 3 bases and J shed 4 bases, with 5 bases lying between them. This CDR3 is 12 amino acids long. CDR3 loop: CASSFFPDTQYF. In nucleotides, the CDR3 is TGTGCCAGCAGTTTTTTCCCAGATACGCAGTATTTT.

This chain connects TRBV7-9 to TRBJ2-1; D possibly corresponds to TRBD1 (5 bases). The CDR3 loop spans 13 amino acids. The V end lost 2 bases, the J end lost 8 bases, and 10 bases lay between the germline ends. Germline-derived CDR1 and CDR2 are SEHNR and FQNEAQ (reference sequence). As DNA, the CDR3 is TGTGCCAGCAGCTTAACTGGGGCGTATGAGCAGTTCTTC. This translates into CASSLTGAYEQFF. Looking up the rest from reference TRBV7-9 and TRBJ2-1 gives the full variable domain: DTGVSQNPRHKITKRGQNVTFRCDPISEHNRLYWYRQTLGQGPEFLTYFQNEAQLEKSRLLSDRFSAERPKGSFSTLEIQRTEQGDSAMYLCASSLTGAYEQFFGPGTRLTVL.

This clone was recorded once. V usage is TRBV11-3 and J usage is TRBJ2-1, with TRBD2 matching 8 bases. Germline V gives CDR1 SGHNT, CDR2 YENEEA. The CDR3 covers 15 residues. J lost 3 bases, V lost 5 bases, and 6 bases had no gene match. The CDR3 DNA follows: TGTGCCAGCAGCCCCGTCAGCGGGAGCTACAATGAGCAGTTCTTC. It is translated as CASSPVSGSYNEQFF.

CDR3 amino acids: CASSHSDGELFF. Here the CDR3 DNA reads TGTGCCAGCAGCCATTCCGACGGGGAGCTGTTTTTT. The chain links TRBV11-3 to TRBJ2-2; D is uncertain. This CDR3 has 12 amino acids. The V and J ends lost 5 bases and 7 bases respectively, with 8 bases between them. Looked up from germline, CDR1 is SGHNT and CDR2 is YENEEA.

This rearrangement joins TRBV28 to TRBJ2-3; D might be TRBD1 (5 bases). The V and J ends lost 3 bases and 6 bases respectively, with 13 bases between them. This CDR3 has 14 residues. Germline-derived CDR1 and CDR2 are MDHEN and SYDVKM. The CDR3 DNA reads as TGTGCCAGCAGTTTCCTGTCAAAGGGGGATACGCAGTATTTT. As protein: CASSFLSKGDTQYF. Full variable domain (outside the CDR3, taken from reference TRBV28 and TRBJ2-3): DVKVTQSSRYLVKRTGEKVFLECVQDMDHENMFWYRQDPGLGLRLIYFSYDVKMKEKGDIPEGYSVSREKKERFSLILESASTNQTSMYLCASSFLSKGDTQYFGPGTRLTVL.

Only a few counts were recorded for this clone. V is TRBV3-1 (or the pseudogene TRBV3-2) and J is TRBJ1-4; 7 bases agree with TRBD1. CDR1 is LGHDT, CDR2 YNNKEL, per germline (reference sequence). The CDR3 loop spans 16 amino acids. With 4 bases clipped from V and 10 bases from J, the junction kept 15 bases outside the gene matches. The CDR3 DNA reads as TGTGCCAGCAGCCCTACCCGACAGGGAGGAGGGGGAAAACTGTTTTTT. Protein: CASSPTRQGGGGKLFF.

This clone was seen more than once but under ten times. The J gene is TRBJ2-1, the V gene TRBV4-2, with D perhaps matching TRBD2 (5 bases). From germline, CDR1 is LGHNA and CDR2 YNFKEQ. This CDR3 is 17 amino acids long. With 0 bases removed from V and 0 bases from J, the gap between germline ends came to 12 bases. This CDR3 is CASSQDEAEASYNEQFF. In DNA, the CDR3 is TGTGCCAGCAGCCAAGATGAAGCGGAAGCCTCCTACAATGAGCAGTTCTTC.

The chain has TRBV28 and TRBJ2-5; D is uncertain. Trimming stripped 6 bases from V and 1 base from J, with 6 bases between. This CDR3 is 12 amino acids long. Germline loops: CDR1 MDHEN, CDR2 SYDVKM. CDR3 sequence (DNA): TGTGCCAGCAGGCGGAGCCAAGAGACCCAGTACTTC. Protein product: CASRRSQETQYF.

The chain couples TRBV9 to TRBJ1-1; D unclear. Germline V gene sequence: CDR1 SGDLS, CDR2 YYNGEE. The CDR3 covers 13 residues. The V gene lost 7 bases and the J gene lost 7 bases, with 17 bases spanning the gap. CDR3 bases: TGTGCCAGCGGACTAGGGTTGGGGAGTGAAGCTTTCTTT. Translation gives CASGLGLGSEAFF.

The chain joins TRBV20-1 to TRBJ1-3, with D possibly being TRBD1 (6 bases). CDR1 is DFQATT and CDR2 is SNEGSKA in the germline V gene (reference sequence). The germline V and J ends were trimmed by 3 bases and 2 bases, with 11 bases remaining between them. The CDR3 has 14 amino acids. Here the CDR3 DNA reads TGCAGTGCTAGTAAGGCAGGGGCTGGAAACACCATATATTTT. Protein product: CSASKAGAGNTIYF.

This CDR3 reads CASSLAGFKGDTQYF. The CDR3, as DNA: TGTGCCAGCAGTCTAGCGGGATTCAAAGGAGATACGCAGTATTTT. The chain combines TRBV6-5 with TRBJ2-3; 9 bases fit TRBD2. Losses at the gene ends were 5 bases for V and 5 bases for J; bases not matched to a gene: 8. The CDR3 extends over 15 amino acids. Germline V gene sequence: CDR1 MNHEY, CDR2 SVGAGI.

The CDR3 protein is CASSYETGGAGAFF. In nucleotides, the CDR3 is TGTGCCAGCAGTTACGAGACAGGGGGCGCGGGAGCTTTCTTT. V gene TRBV6-5 combines with J gene TRBJ1-1; 10 bases agree with TRBD1. Germline V lookup: CDR1 MNHEY, CDR2 SVGAGI. There are 14 residues in the CDR3. V lost 2 bases to trimming and J lost 10 bases; unmatched junction nucleotides: 7.

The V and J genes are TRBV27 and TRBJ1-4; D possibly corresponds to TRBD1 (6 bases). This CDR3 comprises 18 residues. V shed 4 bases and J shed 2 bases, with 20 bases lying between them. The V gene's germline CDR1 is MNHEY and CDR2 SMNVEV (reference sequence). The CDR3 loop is CASSSLFRDRRTNEKLFF. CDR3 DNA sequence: TGTGCCAGCAGTTCTCTGTTCCGAGACAGGCGGACTAATGAAAAACTGTTTTTT.